The sequence of this T cell receptor beta chain was determined in a study of cytomegalovirus exposure and HLA in healthy donors. V lost 6 bases, J lost 6 bases, and 10 bases stayed unmatched. Per germline, CDR1 MDHEN and CDR2 SYDVKM. CDR3 length: 15 residues. 60 Vbeta and 13 Jbeta primers were used in PCR. Repertoires were generated with immunoSEQ multiplex PCR, while TCRdb's copy carries only in-frame clones and drops some. The table has some 160,000 clones, around 81% seen once. What was sequenced was PBMCs. V is TRBV28 and J is TRBJ2-3, with 9 bases that match TRBD1. The TCR comes from a man aged 40-55 years in good health and CMV-seronegative. CDR3 DNA: TGTGCCAGCAGCCCTTTGGGGACAGGGATCGATACGCAGTATTTT. Amino acid sequence: CASSPLGTGIDTQYF.